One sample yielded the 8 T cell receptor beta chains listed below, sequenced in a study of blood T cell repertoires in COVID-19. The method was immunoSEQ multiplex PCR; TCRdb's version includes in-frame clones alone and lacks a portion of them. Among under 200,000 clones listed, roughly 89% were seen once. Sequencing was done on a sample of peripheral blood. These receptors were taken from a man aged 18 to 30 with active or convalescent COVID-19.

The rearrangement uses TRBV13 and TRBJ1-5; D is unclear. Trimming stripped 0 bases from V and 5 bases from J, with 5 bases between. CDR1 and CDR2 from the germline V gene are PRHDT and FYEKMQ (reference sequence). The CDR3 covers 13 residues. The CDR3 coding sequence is TGTGCCAGCAGCTTAGGCCTGTATCAGCCCCAGCATTTT. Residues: CASSLGLYQPQHF.

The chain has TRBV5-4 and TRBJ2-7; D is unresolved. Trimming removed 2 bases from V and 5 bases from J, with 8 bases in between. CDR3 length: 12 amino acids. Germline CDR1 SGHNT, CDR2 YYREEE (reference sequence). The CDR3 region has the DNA TGTGCCAGCAGCTTTAATATAAACGAGCAGTACTTC. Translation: CASSFNINEQYF.

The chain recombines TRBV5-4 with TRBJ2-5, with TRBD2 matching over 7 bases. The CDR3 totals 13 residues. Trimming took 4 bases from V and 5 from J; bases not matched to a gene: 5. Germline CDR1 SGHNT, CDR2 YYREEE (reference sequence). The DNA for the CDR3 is TGTGCCAGCAGCCCGACTAGCCGGGAGACCCAGTACTTC. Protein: CASSPTSRETQYF.

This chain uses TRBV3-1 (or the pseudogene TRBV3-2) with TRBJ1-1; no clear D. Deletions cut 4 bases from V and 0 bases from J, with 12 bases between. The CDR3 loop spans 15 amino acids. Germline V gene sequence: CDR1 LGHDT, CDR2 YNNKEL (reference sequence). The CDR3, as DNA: TGTGCCAGCAGCCCTCTCGAGCTCATGAACACTGAAGCTTTCTTT. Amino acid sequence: CASSPLELMNTEAFF.

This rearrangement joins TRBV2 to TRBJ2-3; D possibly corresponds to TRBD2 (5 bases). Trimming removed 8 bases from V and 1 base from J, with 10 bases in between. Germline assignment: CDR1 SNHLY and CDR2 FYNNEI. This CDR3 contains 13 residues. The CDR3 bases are TGTGCCAGCGGGAGTAGCGGCACAGATACGCAGTATTTT. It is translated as CASGSSGTDTQYF.

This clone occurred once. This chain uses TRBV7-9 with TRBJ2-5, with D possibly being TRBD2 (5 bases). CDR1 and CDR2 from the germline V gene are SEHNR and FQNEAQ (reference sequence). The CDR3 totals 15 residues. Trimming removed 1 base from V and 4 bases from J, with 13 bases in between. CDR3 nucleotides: TGTGCCAGCAGCTTAGAGGCGGGCGGGCTAGAGACCCAGTACTTC. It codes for CASSLEAGGLETQYF.

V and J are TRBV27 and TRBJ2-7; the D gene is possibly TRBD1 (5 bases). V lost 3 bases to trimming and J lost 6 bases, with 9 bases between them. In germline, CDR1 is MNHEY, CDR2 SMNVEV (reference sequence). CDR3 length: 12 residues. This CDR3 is CASSLTVGEQYF. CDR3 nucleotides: TGTGCCAGCAGTTTGACAGTCGGCGAGCAGTACTTC.

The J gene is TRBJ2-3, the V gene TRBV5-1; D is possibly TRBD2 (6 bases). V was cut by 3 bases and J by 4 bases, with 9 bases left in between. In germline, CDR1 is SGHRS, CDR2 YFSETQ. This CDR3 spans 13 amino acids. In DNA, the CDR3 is TGCGCCAGCAGCTCACGGGGGTCAGATACGCAGTATTTT. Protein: CASSSRGSDTQYF.